Presented here are 20 T cell receptor beta chains from one specimen sequenced in a study of vaccination effects on CD4 cells after COVID-19. Before any sequencing was done, the ViraFEST assay used viral peptide pools to expand antigen-specific CD4+ T cells. With 10 to 11 days of culture completed, CD4+ T cells were isolated. For these receptors, no antigen is known. Clones were sequenced by immunoSEQ multiplex PCR, and TCRdb holds only the in-frame ones, with some missing. The table lists tens of thousands of clones, roughly 76% of them singletons, with about 2.5% in the top ten. The sample was CD4+ T cells from PBMCs cultured with HCoV-229E spike peptides, taken before COVID-19 vaccination. The receptors come from a human donor who received a COVID-19 vaccine.

The CDR3 here is CASSESFSDEKIQYF. The CDR3 bases are TGTGCCAGCAGTGAAAGTTTCTCGGACGAGAAGATCCAGTACTTC. The chain joins TRBV6-1 to TRBJ2-5, with unresolved D. Trimming pared 2 bases from V and 10 bases from J, leaving 20 bases between. The germline CDR1 and CDR2 sequences are MNHNS and SASEGT. This CDR3 is 15 amino acids long.

J is TRBJ1-2 and V is TRBV18, with D unclear. In germline, CDR1 is KGHSH, CDR2 LQKENI. Trimming removed 4 bases at V and 6 bases at J, with 6 bases between. CDR3 length: 11 residues. CDR3 region: CASSRGHGYTF. CDR3 nucleotide sequence: TGTGCCAGCTCACGCGGGCATGGCTACACCTTC.

The chain uses TRBV6-5 and TRBJ2-2; D remains ambiguous. The CDR3 spans 12 residues. Germline CDR1 reads MNHEY; CDR2 reads SVGAGI. Trimming cost V 6 bases and J 5 bases, with 7 bases left between them. The CDR3 region has the DNA TGTGCCAGCAGCTTTGGGACCGGGGAGCTGTTTTTT. Its protein is CASSFGTGELFF.

In its sample, this clone was seen a few times. J is TRBJ1-1 and V is TRBV7-2; D gene ambiguous. The CDR3 has 12 amino acids. The V gene's germline CDR1 is SGHTA and CDR2 FQGNSA. Deletions cut 1 base from V and 6 bases from J, with 6 bases between. This CDR3 is CASSLGTPEAFF. The CDR3 region has the DNA TGTGCCAGCAGCTTAGGGACCCCTGAAGCTTTCTTT.

The chain has TRBV5-1 and TRBJ2-1; D gene uncertain. Trimming took 2 bases from V and 7 from J, leaving 13 bases between them. This CDR3 spans 14 amino acids. From germline, CDR1 is SGHRS and CDR2 YFSETQ. Here the CDR3 DNA reads TGCGCCAGCAGCTTACCCGGTAGTATGAATGAGCAGTTCTTC. Translated: CASSLPGSMNEQFF.

This rearrangement joins TRBV5-1 to TRBJ2-3; no clear D gene. The CDR3 sequence is 15 residues long. Between the trimmed V and J ends, which lost 4 bases and 4 bases, there was a span of 16 bases. The germline V gene has CDR1 SGHRS and CDR2 YFSETQ. The CDR3 spells CASSPLSQVSDTQYF. As DNA, the CDR3 is TGCGCCAGCAGCCCGCTCTCGCAGGTATCAGATACGCAGTATTTT.

The chain couples TRBV18 to TRBJ2-5; D unclear. The ends were cut back, 3 bases at V and 0 bases at J, with 8 bases in the middle. In germline, CDR1 is KGHSH, CDR2 LQKENI. The CDR3 is 14 residues long. For the CDR3, the DNA is TGTGCCAGCTCACCTCTAGGCTACCAAGAGACCCAGTACTTC. It yields the protein CASSPLGYQETQYF.

This clone has more than one count but fewer than ten. The chain links TRBV25-1 to TRBJ1-2; D is unresolved. V was cut by 1 base and J by 8 bases, with 14 bases left in between. The CDR3 is 14 residues long. CDR1 and CDR2 (germline): MGHDK, SYGVNS. The CDR3 region has the DNA TGTGCCAGCAGTGAATCCGTCAGGACTGAAGGCTACACCTTC. Its translation is CASSESVRTEGYTF.

The chain joins TRBV24-1 to TRBJ2-3; 7 nucleotides align to TRBD1. V lost 4 bases to trimming and J lost 1 base; unmatched junction nucleotides: 1. CDR3 size: 14 residues. Germline-derived CDR1 and CDR2 are KGHDR and SFDVKD. The CDR3 nucleotides are TGTGCCACCAGTGACACAGGGGGCACAGATACGCAGTATTTT. Translation gives CATSDTGGTDTQYF.

The chain joins TRBV30 to TRBJ2-7, with TRBD2 matching 7 bases. V dropped 2 bases and J dropped 4; count of bases not matched to a gene: 5. CDR1 is GTSNPN, CDR2 SVGIG, per germline (reference sequence). CDR3 length: 13 residues. The CDR3 is CAWSKGLLYEQYV. CDR3 coding DNA: TGTGCCTGGAGTAAGGGACTACTATACGAGCAGTACGTC.

The chain employs TRBV5-5 and TRBJ1-1, with 10 nucleotides matching TRBD1. Germline V gene data show CDR1 as SGHKS and CDR2 as YYEKEE (reference sequence). Trimming took 3 bases from V and 3 from J; bases not matched to a gene: 5. This CDR3 contains 15 residues. The CDR3 nucleotides read TGTGCCAGCAGCTCGCTCGGGACAGGGGACACTGAAGCTTTCTTT. It yields the protein CASSSLGTGDTEAFF.

The CDR3 bases are TGCGCCAGCACCGCCGGGACGGTGAACACTGAAGCTTTCTTT. It yields the protein CASTAGTVNTEAFF. The chain is built from TRBV5-1 and TRBJ1-1; a possible D gene is TRBD1 (5 bases). Germline CDR1 reads SGHRS; CDR2 reads YFSETQ. The CDR3 has 14 amino acids. V lost 6 bases, J lost 0 bases, and 12 bases lay in between.

The table lists this clone with a count of one. The V and J genes are TRBV10-3 and TRBJ2-3; 7 bases are shared with TRBD1. Germline V lookup: CDR1 ENHRY, CDR2 SYGVKD. Trimming at V came to 10 bases and at J to 4 bases, leaving 14 bases not matched to a gene. The CDR3 length is 15 residues. For the CDR3, the DNA is TGTGCCAGCTCCGGGACAGCCTTGGGCGCAGATACGCAGTATTTT. This gives the protein CASSGTALGADTQYF.

The gene calls are TRBV28 and TRBJ2-1, with TRBD1 matching over 8 bases. V shed 7 bases and J 8 bases; nucleotides not matched to a gene: 16. The CDR3 covers 16 residues. Germline CDR1 is MDHEN and CDR2 is SYDVKM. CDR3 sequence reads: CASTAGQGALIDEQFF. The CDR3 DNA is TGTGCCAGCACCGCGGGTCAGGGGGCGCTTATAGATGAGCAGTTCTTC.

The chain links TRBV6-5 to TRBJ2-5; D is uncertain. This CDR3 has 16 residues. V was cut by 2 bases and J by 1 base, with 14 bases left in between. In germline, CDR1 is MNHEY, CDR2 SVGAGI. The CDR3 is CASSYEFEPIQETQYF. The CDR3 DNA is TGTGCCAGCAGTTACGAATTTGAGCCCATCCAAGAGACCCAGTACTTC.

This clone has more than one count but fewer than ten. The V gene is TRBV6-1, the J gene TRBJ1-6; possible D gene TRBD1, 5 bases. The CDR3 contains 16 residues. The V end lost 3 bases, the J end lost 5 bases, and 14 bases lay between the germline ends. Germline CDR1 is MNHNS and CDR2 is SASEGT. The DNA of the CDR3 is TGTGCCAGCAGTGAGGCATGGGGCGCCAATAATTCACCCCTCCACTTT. Protein sequence: CASSEAWGANNSPLHF.

V gene TRBV5-5 combines with J gene TRBJ1-2, with 10 bases fitting TRBD1. J gave up 2 bases and V 4 bases, and 8 bases lay outside the gene matches. The CDR3 loop spans 16 amino acids. CDR1 SGHKS and CDR2 YYEKEE come from the germline V gene (reference sequence). CDR3 in amino acids: CASSRSGTGANYGYTF. CDR3 DNA sequence: TGTGCCAGCAGCCGGTCGGGGACAGGGGCAAACTATGGCTACACCTTC.

The CDR3 reads CASSDTLSGGTDTQYF. CDR3 DNA sequence: TGTGCCAGCAGTGACACCCTCAGCGGGGGCACAGATACGCAGTATTTT. V usage is TRBV6-4 and J usage is TRBJ2-3; 7 bases agree with TRBD2. The germline V gene has CDR1 MRHNA and CDR2 SNTAGT. The CDR3 covers 16 residues. J was trimmed by 1 base and V by 2 bases; bases with no gene match: 6.

V and J are TRBV10-2 and TRBJ1-1; TRBD1 matches 9 bases. The CDR3 runs to 13 residues. J gave up 5 bases and V 8 bases, and 6 bases lay outside the gene matches. CDR1 and CDR2 (germline): WSHSY, SAAADI. The DNA for the CDR3 is TGCGCCAGCCTCGGGACAGGGCGGACTGAAGCTTTCTTT. Translating gives CASLGTGRTEAFF.

This rearrangement joins TRBV30 to TRBJ1-1; D not resolved. The CDR3 has 15 residues. V dropped 1 base and J dropped 1 base, with 13 bases sitting between them. In germline, CDR1 is GTSNPN, CDR2 SVGIG (reference sequence). The CDR3: CAWSAPQPRNTEAFF. The CDR3 nucleotides read TGTGCCTGGAGTGCGCCCCAGCCAAGGAACACTGAAGCTTTCTTT.